The next 14 T cell receptor beta chains were all read from a single sample in a study of T cell changes during pregnancy in multiple sclerosis. Data came from immunoSEQ multiplex PCR; TCRdb stores just in-frame clones and leaves some out. This table has roughly 110,000 clones, around 92% appearing once. The sequences come from peripheral blood, collected in the third trimester of pregnancy. The source is a female donor in good health, enrolled as a control in a pregnancy study.

The genes are TRBV27 and TRBJ1-1; D may be TRBD1 (5 bases). Trimming pared 1 base from V and 0 bases from J, leaving 12 bases between. The CDR3 length is 16 residues. The germline CDR1 and CDR2 sequences are MNHEY and SMNVEV (reference sequence). The CDR3 region has the DNA TGTGCCAGCAGTTTATATAAGGGGATTATGAACACTGAAGCTTTCTTT. The encoded protein is CASSLYKGIMNTEAFF.

This chain connects TRBV9 to TRBJ1-2; TRBD1 is a possible D gene (6 bases). The V and J ends lost 3 bases and 7 bases respectively, with 10 bases between them. CDR3 length: 12 residues. In germline, CDR1 is SGDLS, CDR2 YYNGEE. In DNA form, the CDR3 reads TGTGCCAGCAGCGGGAACAGGGTTGGCTACACCTTC. Protein: CASSGNRVGYTF.

This chain links TRBV5-1 with TRBJ2-7; 7 positions match TRBD2. Germline trimming cut 2 bases from V and 0 bases from J; bases unmatched to any gene: 5. CDR1 and CDR2 from the germline V gene are SGHRS and YFSETQ. The CDR3 sequence is 15 residues long. The CDR3 DNA is TGCGCCAGCAGCTTTGGGAGGGAATACTCCTACGAGCAGTACTTC. Its translation: CASSFGREYSYEQYF.

This chain joins TRBV11-2 and TRBJ1-1, with D possibly TRBD1 on 5 matching bases. From germline, CDR1 is SGHAT and CDR2 FQNNGV. The CDR3 totals 15 residues. Trimming shortened V by 6 bases and J by 4 bases, and 18 bases separated the two germline ends. Here the CDR3 reads CASRLSQGRGTEAFF. CDR3 sequence (DNA): TGTGCCAGCAGACTATCCCAGGGAAGGGGCACTGAAGCTTTCTTT. Using reference TRBV11-2 and TRBJ1-1 for the parts outside the CDR3, the full variable domain is EAGVAQSPRYKIIEKRQSVAFWCNPISGHATLYWYQQILGQGPKLLIQFQNNGVVDDSQLPKDRFSAERLKGVDSTLKIQPAKLEDSAVYLCASRLSQGRGTEAFFGQGTRLTVV.

Remarks on this clone: One junction end does not reproduce the germline sequence, and a read error may be involved. The chain recombines TRBV7-9 with TRBJ1-1; 7 nucleotides align to TRBD1. This CDR3 comprises 11 residues. Germline CDR1 SEHNR, CDR2 FQNEAQ (reference sequence). CDR3 sequence reads: CASSPADRDHF. CDR3 sequence (DNA): TGTGCCAGCAGCCCAGCAGACAGGGATCACTTT.

This chain's CDR3 is CASSPGQGGEKLFF. The CDR3 bases are TGTGCCAGCAGTCCCGGACAGGGCGGTGAAAAACTGTTTTTT. The rearrangement links TRBV6-5 to TRBJ1-4, with 8 nucleotides matching TRBD1. Germline V gene sequence: CDR1 MNHEY, CDR2 SVGAGI. V lost 5 bases and J lost 7; bases outside the gene matches: 6. CDR3 size: 14 residues.

V gene TRBV5-1 combines with J gene TRBJ2-2; D unclear. Germline V CDR1 and CDR2: SGHRS, YFSETQ. V gave up 3 bases and J gave up 2 bases, with 8 bases separating them. This CDR3 spans 14 amino acids. The CDR3 DNA is TGCGCCAGCAGCTCCCGTTTCAACACCGGGGAGCTGTTTTTT. Protein product: CASSSRFNTGELFF.

This clone occurred a few times. The chain links TRBV5-1 to TRBJ1-1; TRBD1 matches at 7 bases. Unmatched junction bases numbered 6, after V lost 4 bases and J lost 3 bases. There are 14 residues in the CDR3. Germline CDR1 SGHRS, CDR2 YFSETQ. Written as DNA, the CDR3 is TGCGCCAGCAGCGGAACAGGGGTGGACACTGAAGCTTTCTTT. Its protein is CASSGTGVDTEAFF. The whole variable domain, filled in from reference TRBV5-1 and TRBJ1-1, reads KAGVTQTPRYLIKTRGQQVTLSCSPISGHRSVSWYQQTPGQGLQFLFEYFSETQRNKGNFPGRFSGRQFSNSRSEMNVSTLELGDSALYLCASSGTGVDTEAFFGQGTRLTVV.

V gene TRBV10-3 combines with J gene TRBJ1-4, with a possible D match to TRBD1 (5 bases). Germline lookup yields CDR1 ENHRY and CDR2 SYGVKD. Deletions cut 0 bases from V and 8 bases from J, with 19 bases between. This CDR3 has 17 amino acids. The CDR3 DNA reads TGTGCCATCAGTGAGTCTGCAGGGCATGCTAGAGAGGAAAAACTGTTTTTT. Translated: CAISESAGHAREEKLFF.

The chain employs TRBV20-1 and TRBJ1-2; 7 bases are shared with TRBD1. Germline CDR1 and CDR2: DFQATT and SNEGSKA (reference sequence). There are 11 residues in the CDR3. J lost 4 bases, V lost 7 bases, and 3 bases had no gene match. In DNA, the CDR3 is TGCAGTGGGCAGGGGGTCTATGGCTACACCTTC. Translating it yields CSGQGVYGYTF.

The J gene is TRBJ2-7, the V gene TRBV5-1; 9 nucleotides match TRBD1. V dropped 4 bases and J dropped 3; count of bases not matched to a gene: 5. CDR3 length: 14 residues. Germline V lookup: CDR1 SGHRS, CDR2 YFSETQ. CDR3 sequence (DNA): TGCGCCAGCAGCAGGGACAGGGCCAGCTACGAGCAGTACTTC. This gives the protein CASSRDRASYEQYF.

This rearrangement joins TRBV4-3 to TRBJ1-1, with unresolved D. The ends were cut back, 0 bases at V and 6 bases at J, with 8 bases in the middle. CDR1 is LGHNA and CDR2 is YSLEER in the germline V gene. CDR3 length: 13 amino acids. CDR3 bases: TGCGCCAGCAGCCAAGAAGGAGGGCCTGAAGCTTTCTTT. Translating it yields CASSQEGGPEAFF.

The chain couples TRBV6-6 to TRBJ1-5; possible D gene TRBD1, 6 bases. CDR3 length: 13 amino acids. Germline V lookup: CDR1 MNHNY, CDR2 SVGAGI (reference sequence). The V end lost 6 bases, the J end lost 5 bases, and 11 bases lay between the germline ends. CDR3 sequence: CASRGTGYQPQHF. As DNA, the CDR3 is TGTGCCAGCAGAGGTACAGGGTATCAGCCCCAGCATTTT.

The genes are TRBV7-2 and TRBJ1-3, with D possibly being TRBD1 (6 bases). The CDR3 sequence is 15 residues long. The V end was cut by 5 bases, the J end by 0 bases, with 11 bases between. CDR1 and CDR2 from the germline V gene are SGHTA and FQGNSA. CDR3 nucleotides: TGTGCCAGCAGCACCACAGGGAACTCTGGAAACACCATATATTTT. Translated, it gives CASSTTGNSGNTIYF.